Reported below is one T cell receptor (beta chain). In the authors' methods: Nucleated cell counts were estimated from reference gene primer amplification. Only in-frame clones appear in the TCRdb table, and some are missing; sequencing was by immunoSEQ multiplex PCR. The V and J calls and clone size were taken over from that table, and D and trimming were inferred from the DNA. The data show 250,000 or so clones, roughly 90% seen once. These data are taken from a study of blood T cell repertoires in COVID-19. Study information: The samples span acute and convalescent COVID-19 from the United States, Italy and Spain. T cells, B-cell-depleted T cells, or PBMCs supplied cDNA or gDNA.

Looked up from germline, CDR1 is MNHEY and CDR2 is SVGAGI. CDR3 length equals 15 residues. The trim removed 0 bases at V and 6 bases at J, leaving 0 bases unmatched. The sequenced sample consisted of peripheral blood. The chain carries TRBV6-5 and TRBJ1-6, with 9 bases that match TRBD1. The TCR was taken from a woman aged 40-49 years who had recovered from COVID-19. CDR3 nucleotide sequence: TGTGCCAGCAGTTACTCGGGACAGGGTAATTCACCCCTCCACTTT. Amino acid sequence: CASSYSGQGNSPLHF.